This TCR beta chain was sequenced during a study of T-cell reconstitution after alpha-beta-depleted transplantation in children. Researchers prepared the TCRbeta library using unique molecular identifiers, the study reports. TCRdb re-called the PCR reads through MiXCR, storing one row per CDR3 protein. This sample has about 72,000 distinct CDR3 sequences, with 5.5% to 7.5% found just once. The V end was cut by 2 bases, the J end by 4 bases, with 9 bases between. CDR3 length equals 14 residues. Germline CDR1 and CDR2: MDHEN and SYDVKM. The material sequenced was PBMCs from the stem cell graft donor, taken from the stem cell graft. This receptor was obtained from a human donor who donated a stem cell graft to a child with acute lymphoblastic leukemia. This chain connects TRBV28 to TRBJ1-3; D gene unclear. The CDR3 spells CASSLKGVGNTIYF. The CDR3 nucleotides read TGTGCCAGCAGTTTAAAAGGAGTCGGAAACACCATATATTTT.